This TCR beta chain was identified during a study of T cell repertoires in cytomegalovirus infection. About the research overall: Both recently identified HLA-C-restricted and well-studied HLA-B-restricted CMV epitopes were used in the study. Matching HLA type and CMV infection were both indicated by public TCR beta signatures. Whole-study results and caveats: There were carriers of CMV plus the relevant HLA, and cumulative public TCR beta family frequency identified them. HLA-C-restricted CMV-specific TCR beta clonotypes were dominant in the ex vivo response.

A single record per CDR3 protein comes from TCRdb applying MiXCR to the reads. The repertoire has about 220,000 distinct CDR3 sequences, about 38% of them found once; the top ten carry 55% to 70%. There are a few counts of this clonotype. Its antigen is unidentified. This receptor was identified in a human donor in good health (CMV status not recorded). Some clones in this sample may be carry-over from other donors' samples. The sequencing here drew on CD8+ T cells from cultured PBMCs, taken from culture after CMV antigen stimulation.

CDR3 residues: CASSLRLARVSGANVLTF. The CDR3 region has the DNA TGTGCCAGCAGCTTAAGACTAGCGAGGGTATCTGGGGCCAACGTCCTGACTTTC. The chain recombines TRBV7-8 with TRBJ2-6; the match to TRBD2 covers 8 bases. The CDR3 is 18 residues long. CDR1 and CDR2 (germline): SGHVS, FQNEAQ. The J segment lost 1 base and the V segment lost 2 bases, leaving 7 bases of the junction unmatched.